Each of the 18 T cell receptor beta chains below was sequenced from the same sample in a study of CD8+CD57+ T cells in acquired aplastic anemia. Patients sequenced had flow cytometry evidence of CD8+CD57+ cell expansion. CDR3 and TCR beta VDJ profiling relied on genomic DNA as the template. From the reads, TCRdb called clonotypes with MiXCR, one entry per CDR3 protein. Here the sample spans around 500,000 distinct CDR3 sequences, around a third being singletons. Sequencing was done on a sample of sorted CD4+, CD8+, or CD8+CD57+ T cells (not recorded which) from PBMCs. These receptor sequences come from a human donor with aplastic anemia.

This clonotype was seen only a few times. The V call is TRBV5-5, the J call TRBJ1-2; a possible D gene is TRBD1 (6 bases). The CDR3 extends over 14 amino acids. Trimming removed 4 bases from V and 7 bases from J, with 17 bases in between. The germline gives CDR1 SGHKS, CDR2 YYEKEE (reference sequence). The CDR3 sequence is CASSGIVGGSGYTF. DNA of the CDR3: TGTGCCAGCAGCGGAATCGTGGGGGGCTCTGGCTACACCTTC.

With regard to this clonotype: One end of the junction varies from germline; a read error may be responsible. This chain links TRBV20-1 with TRBJ2-5, with 10 bases lining up with TRBD2. Germline V gene data show CDR1 as DFQATT and CDR2 as SNEGSKA (reference sequence). The CDR3 extends over 14 amino acids. The CDR3 sequence: CASGAGGGQETQYF. The CDR3 DNA follows: TGTGCCAGCGGAGCGGGAGGGGGACAAGAGACCCAGTACTTC.

The gene calls are TRBV10-3 and TRBJ1-2; TRBD1 matches 7 bases. The V and J ends lost 4 bases and 8 bases, in that order; junction bases with no gene match: 10. The CDR3 sequence is 14 residues long. Looked up from germline, CDR1 is ENHRY and CDR2 is SYGVKD. CDR3 DNA: TGTGCCATCAGTGTACACAGGGGATCGGAGGGCTACACCTTC. This codes for CAISVHRGSEGYTF.

The chain has TRBV6-4 and TRBJ2-1, with D possibly matching TRBD2 (5 bases). The CDR3 covers 14 residues. Germline values: CDR1 MRHNA, CDR2 SNTAGT. Trimming stripped 5 bases from V and 1 base from J, with 9 bases between. The CDR3 nucleotides read TGTGCCAGCAGTCCCCGGGGTTCCTACAATGAGCAGTTCTTC. This translates into CASSPRGSYNEQFF.

This clonotype was counted only a few times. The rearrangement links TRBV19 to TRBJ2-5; the match to TRBD2 covers 11 bases. Per the germline V gene, CDR1 is LNHDA and CDR2 is SQIVND (reference sequence). The J segment lost 1 base and the V segment lost 7 bases, leaving 5 bases of the junction unmatched. This CDR3 contains 15 residues. For the CDR3, the DNA is TGTGCCAGTACCCCGACTAGCGGGATCCAAGAGACCCAGTACTTC. It specifies CASTPTSGIQETQYF. Together with reference TRBV19 and TRBJ2-5, the CDR3 gives the full variable domain: DGGITQSPKYLFRKEGQNVTLSCEQNLNHDAMYWYRQDPGQGLRLIYYSQIVNDFQKGDIAEGYSVSREKKESFPLTVTSAQKNPTAFYLCASTPTSGIQETQYFGPGTRLLVL.

The V gene is TRBV9, the J gene TRBJ2-1; D is possibly TRBD2 (6 bases). V was clipped by 0 bases and J by 9 bases, with 16 bases between them. The CDR3 is 15 residues long. CDR1 and CDR2 from the germline V gene are SGDLS and YYNGEE. CDR3: CASSVEASAVLEQFF. In DNA, the CDR3 is TGTGCCAGCAGCGTAGAAGCTAGCGCCGTTCTTGAGCAGTTCTTC. Drawing the rest from reference TRBV9 and TRBJ2-1, the complete variable domain is DSGVTQTPKHLITATGQRVTLRCSPRSGDLSVYWYQQSLDQGLQFLIQYYNGEERAKGNILERFSAQQFPDLHSELNLSSLELGDSALYFCASSVEASAVLEQFFGPGTRLTVL.

The sample holds many counts of this clonotype. The chain is built from TRBV3-1 and TRBJ1-2; D gene uncertain. V lost 8 bases, J lost 1 base, and 8 bases lay in between. Germline V lookup: CDR1 LGHDT, CDR2 YNNKEL (reference sequence). The CDR3 covers 12 residues. The CDR3 loop is CASSTSNYGYTF. As DNA, the CDR3 is TGTGCCAGCTCGACGAGTAACTATGGCTACACCTTC.

This clonotype came up many times. The rearrangement links TRBV10-3 to TRBJ1-2; no clear D gene. Trimming shortened V by 0 bases and J by 2 bases, and 13 bases separated the two germline ends. Germline CDR1 ENHRY, CDR2 SYGVKD. The CDR3 contains 16 residues. The CDR3 is CAISESSSGPNYGYTF. The DNA for the CDR3 is TGTGCCATCAGTGAGTCCTCATCAGGCCCCAACTATGGCTACACCTTC.

Worth noting for this clonotype: This may stem from a read error, because a much larger clone lies one nucleotide away. This chain joins TRBV9 and TRBJ2-2; D is uncertain. The CDR3 extends over 13 amino acids. Germline loops: CDR1 SGDLS, CDR2 YYNGEE. CDR3 bases: TGTGTCAGCAGCGTAGTTATGTCCGGGGAGCTGTTTTTT. Translating it yields CVSSVVMSGELFF.

This clonotype came up a few times. The junction shows a germline mismatch at one end, possibly a read error. V is TRBV7-7 and J is TRBJ1-1; possibly TRBD1 for D (5 bases). The CDR3 has 12 amino acids. The germline V gene encodes CDR1 SSHAT and CDR2 FNYEAQ (reference sequence). The CDR3 loop reads CASSQPGGEAFF. CDR3 DNA sequence: TGTGCTAGCAGCCAGCCGGGGGGTGAAGCTTTCTTT.

The gene calls are TRBV6-1 and TRBJ1-5; a possible D gene is TRBD1 (5 bases). The V end was cut by 7 bases, the J end by 0 bases, with 16 bases between. Germline CDR1 and CDR2: MNHNS and SASEGT. The CDR3 totals 16 residues. The CDR3 sequence: CASNQRAGPSNQPQHF. The CDR3 DNA is TGTGCCAGCAACCAACGGGCAGGGCCTAGCAATCAGCCCCAGCATTTT.

In nucleotides, the CDR3 is TGTGCCAGCAGCTTGACGGGTATTTCCTACAATGAGCAGTTCTTC. Amino acid sequence: CASSLTGISYNEQFF. The V and J genes are TRBV11-2 and TRBJ2-1; D is unclear. The V end lost 3 bases, the J end lost 1 base, and 10 bases lay between the germline ends. This CDR3 is built from 15 residues. Germline V gene data show CDR1 as SGHAT and CDR2 as FQNNGV. The whole variable domain, filled in from reference TRBV11-2 and TRBJ2-1, reads EAGVAQSPRYKIIEKRQSVAFWCNPISGHATLYWYQQILGQGPKLLIQFQNNGVVDDSQLPKDRFSAERLKGVDSTLKIQPAKLEDSAVYLCASSLTGISYNEQFFGPGTRLTVL.

The rearrangement uses TRBV19 and TRBJ2-2; D is undetermined. This CDR3 comprises 13 residues. Trimming cost V 10 bases and J 0 bases, with 9 bases left between them. Looked up from germline, CDR1 is LNHDA and CDR2 is SQIVND (reference sequence). CDR3 DNA sequence: TGTGCCACCCCCTCCTCGAACACCGGGGAGCTGTTTTTT. Protein: CATPSSNTGELFF.

This clonotype was recorded at least ten times. V usage is TRBV20-1 and J usage is TRBJ2-6; D gene uncertain. V dropped 5 bases and J dropped 0 bases, with 5 bases sitting between them. The CDR3 extends over 13 amino acids. Germline loops: CDR1 DFQATT, CDR2 SNEGSKA (reference sequence). CDR3 sequence reads: CSAAISGANVLTF. The CDR3 nucleotides are TGCAGTGCTGCAATCTCTGGGGCCAACGTCCTGACTTTC.

The V and J genes are TRBV10-3 and TRBJ2-7; 13 bases match TRBD2. The CDR3 contains 15 residues. Germline V gene lookup returns CDR1 ENHRY and CDR2 SYGVKD. The V gene end was trimmed by 4 bases and the J gene end by 2 bases; junction bases not matched to a gene: 2. CDR3 nucleotide sequence: TGTGCCATCAGTGGTACTAGCGGGGGGGCCTACGAGCAGTACTTC. Translating it yields CAISGTSGGAYEQYF.

This chain links TRBV7-6 with TRBJ1-1, with no clear D. Per germline, CDR1 SGHVS and CDR2 FNYEAQ. V lost 4 bases to trimming and J lost 7 bases, with 16 bases between them. This CDR3 region has 14 residues. As DNA, the CDR3 is TGTGCCAGCAGCTCCACTGGTTTGTGTGATGAAGCTTTCTTT. It codes for CASSSTGLCDEAFF.

This clonotype appeared many times. CDR3 residues: CASSILGTGRTEAFF. The CDR3 nucleotides read TGTGCCAGTAGTATACTAGGGACAGGGCGTACTGAAGCTTTCTTT. The chain joins TRBV19 to TRBJ1-1; TRBD1 matches at 9 bases. From germline, CDR1 is LNHDA and CDR2 SQIVND (reference sequence). The junction had 6 bases not matched to a gene; V was cut back by 2 bases and J by 5 bases. There are 15 residues in the CDR3.

As regards this clonotype: Germline is not matched at one junction end, which may reflect a read error. The chain links TRBV7-3 to TRBJ2-7, with 8 bases that match TRBD2. The germline gives CDR1 SGHTA, CDR2 FQGTGA. The CDR3 has 14 residues. This CDR3 reads CASSLTREGPEQYF. The CDR3 coding sequence is TGTGCCAGCAGTTTAACCCGGGAGGGCCCCGAGCAGTACTTC.